The 24 T cell receptor beta chains below were found in one sample sequenced in a study of T cells after yellow fever vaccination. MiXCR, applied by TCRdb to the 5' RACE reads, yields one record per CDR3 protein. The table lists 320,000 or so distinct CDR3 sequences, roughly 8.4% of them singletons. The sample consisted of PBMCs, taken about 49 days after the first yellow fever vaccination. These receptors were obtained from a man aged 18 to 30 who received the YFV17D yellow fever vaccine.

The chain uses TRBV5-1 and TRBJ1-5, with D tentatively TRBD1 (6 bases). Trimming took off 3 bases at V and 9 bases at J, with 28 bases between the two ends. Germline V gives CDR1 SGHRS, CDR2 YFSETQ. The CDR3 totals 18 residues. CDR3 amino acids: CASSWAGAGHQTARPQHF. CDR3 in DNA: TGCGCCAGCAGCTGGGCTGGGGCGGGACATCAAACCGCGAGGCCCCAGCATTTT.

V usage is TRBV19 and J usage is TRBJ2-4; D is perhaps TRBD1 (5 bases). The V end was cut by 10 bases, the J end by 9 bases, with 13 bases between. Germline loops: CDR1 LNHDA, CDR2 SQIVND (reference sequence). The CDR3 runs to 11 residues. CDR3 sequence reads: CATSQGSIQYF. CDR3 coding DNA: TGTGCCACCAGCCAGGGAAGCATTCAGTACTTC.

This chain connects TRBV11-2 to TRBJ1-6, with 9 bases fitting TRBD1. V was pared by 4 bases and J by 10 bases, with 8 bases of the junction left unmatched. The length of the CDR3 is 15 residues. CDR1 is SGHAT, CDR2 FQNNGV, per germline. CDR3 in amino acids: CASSSSGTGSSPLHF. CDR3 coding DNA: TGTGCCAGCAGCTCTAGCGGGACAGGGTCATCACCCCTCCACTTT.

The CDR3 region is CASSADRYNSPLHF. DNA for the CDR3: TGTGCCAGCAGCGCAGACAGATACAATTCACCCCTCCACTTT. This sequence joins TRBV7-2 and TRBJ1-6, with D maybe TRBD1 (5 bases). The CDR3 is 14 residues long. CDR1 SGHTA and CDR2 FQGNSA come from the germline V gene. The ends were cut back, 5 bases at V and 7 bases at J, with 12 bases in the middle.

This clonotype was seen a handful of times. V usage is TRBV20-1 and J usage is TRBJ2-1; D is perhaps TRBD2 (6 bases). The germline CDR1 and CDR2 sequences are DFQATT and SNEGSKA (reference sequence). Trimming shortened V by 1 base and J by 0 bases, and 10 bases separated the two germline ends. This CDR3 has 15 residues. CDR3 sequence (DNA): TGCAGTGCTAGAGTCTCGGGACTCTCCTACAATGAGCAGTTCTTC. Protein product: CSARVSGLSYNEQFF.

This clonotype occurred a few times. This chain connects TRBV7-3 to TRBJ2-1; D may correspond to TRBD1 or TRBD2 (5 bases each). V shed 1 base and J shed 3 bases, with 13 bases lying between them. Per germline, CDR1 SGHTA and CDR2 FQGTGA. This CDR3 contains 16 residues. The CDR3 region is CASSLSEGPLYNEQFF. The CDR3 DNA reads TGTGCCAGCAGCTTAAGCGAGGGACCACTCTACAATGAGCAGTTCTTC.

The chain employs TRBV12-3 or TRBV12-4 and TRBJ2-3; 7 positions agree with TRBD2. V lost 0 bases to trimming and J lost 5 bases; unmatched junction nucleotides: 11. The CDR3 runs 17 residues. This CDR3 reads CASSLATGGTGVDTQYF. The CDR3, as DNA: TGTGCCAGCAGTTTAGCGACGGGGGGTACCGGGGTAGATACGCAGTATTTT.

This clonotype was counted only a few times. This chain links TRBV7-3 with TRBJ2-1; D uncertain. Germline CDR1 SGHTA, CDR2 FQGTGA. This CDR3 contains 12 residues. Trimming removed 1 base at V and 10 bases at J, with 8 bases between. CDR3 in amino acids: CASSLSGVEQFF. Written as DNA, the CDR3 is TGTGCCAGCAGCTTAAGTGGTGTCGAGCAGTTCTTC.

V and J are TRBV7-2 and TRBJ2-7; 9 nucleotides line up with TRBD2. In germline, CDR1 is SGHTA, CDR2 FQGNSA. This CDR3 contains 15 residues. The V and J ends lost 1 base and 1 base, in that order; junction bases with no gene match: 2. The DNA of the CDR3 is TGTGCCAGCAGCTTAGTGAGCGGGGGGTCCTACGAGCAGTACTTC. The encoded protein is CASSLVSGGSYEQYF.

The V call is TRBV12-3 or TRBV12-4, the J call TRBJ1-2; D is undetermined. Trimming left V 3 bases short and J 2 bases short, with 10 bases between. There are 14 residues in the CDR3. Written as DNA, the CDR3 is TGTGCCAGCAGTTTTTACAGCCTAAACTATGGCTACACCTTC. This codes for CASSFYSLNYGYTF.

The chain has TRBV4-3 and TRBJ1-2, with D unclear. CDR3 length: 15 residues. The V gene lost 0 bases and the J gene lost 8 bases, with 16 bases spanning the gap. Germline loops: CDR1 LGHNA, CDR2 YSLEER. The CDR3 sequence: CASSQELLGTGGYTF. The CDR3 DNA reads TGCGCCAGCAGCCAAGAACTACTGGGCACCGGCGGCTACACCTTC.

The V gene is TRBV5-1, the J gene TRBJ2-1, with 13 bases lining up with TRBD2. Germline-derived CDR1 and CDR2 are SGHRS and YFSETQ. Unmatched junction bases numbered 6, after V lost 3 bases and J lost 0 bases. CDR3 length equals 18 residues. The CDR3 is CASSSGLAGRASYNEQFF. CDR3 in DNA: TGCGCCAGCAGCTCGGGACTAGCGGGGAGGGCCTCCTACAATGAGCAGTTCTTC.

This rearrangement joins TRBV7-9 to TRBJ1-5, with 8 bases identical to TRBD1. The CDR3 is made up of 13 amino acids. Germline V gene lookup returns CDR1 SEHNR and CDR2 FQNEAQ (reference sequence). With 6 bases clipped from V and 4 bases from J, the junction kept 2 bases outside the gene matches. This CDR3 is CASRGQANQPQHF. DNA of the CDR3: TGTGCCAGCAGGGGACAGGCGAATCAGCCCCAGCATTTT.

J is TRBJ2-5 and V is TRBV20-1; D unclear. This CDR3 is 16 amino acids long. Germline CDR1 is DFQATT and CDR2 is SNEGSKA (reference sequence). Trimming cost V 0 bases and J 4 bases, with 18 bases left between them. The DNA for the CDR3 is TGCAGTGCTAGAGATTTGATAGCAGTCAGATTAGAGACCCAGTACTTC. Its translation is CSARDLIAVRLETQYF.

V usage is TRBV13 and J usage is TRBJ1-5; D uncertain. The CDR3 consists of 14 residues. Deletions cut 0 bases from V and 6 bases from J, with 9 bases between. Germline loops: CDR1 PRHDT, CDR2 FYEKMQ (reference sequence). CDR3 loop: CASSLGRGIQPQHF. CDR3 coding DNA: TGTGCCAGCAGCTTAGGCCGCGGGATTCAGCCCCAGCATTTT.

This clonotype was counted between two and nine times. This chain links TRBV20-1 with TRBJ1-4; D ambiguous. The CDR3 runs 10 residues. Germline CDR1 reads DFQATT; CDR2 reads SNEGSKA (reference sequence). Trimming stripped 0 bases from V and 8 bases from J, with 1 base between. The CDR3 DNA is TGCAGTGCTAGAGAGGAAAAACTGTTTTTT. Amino acids: CSAREEKLFF.

The table lists this clonotype with a few counts. J is TRBJ2-7 and V is TRBV10-3; D remains ambiguous. Germline V gives CDR1 ENHRY, CDR2 SYGVKD. V was trimmed by 6 bases and J by 0 bases, leaving 9 bases between them. The CDR3 is made up of 13 amino acids. CDR3 sequence: CAIRKGSSYEQYV. CDR3 coding DNA: TGTGCCATCAGGAAGGGAAGCTCCTACGAGCAGTACGTC.

This clonotype was seen at least ten times. This rearrangement joins TRBV10-3 to TRBJ2-2, with 9 bases that match TRBD1. The CDR3 extends over 15 amino acids. The germline CDR1 and CDR2 sequences are ENHRY and SYGVKD. The V segment lost 5 bases and the J segment 5 bases; nucleotides outside the gene matches: 6. CDR3: CAISLQGAGTGELFF. CDR3 in DNA: TGTGCCATCAGTCTACAGGGGGCTGGAACCGGGGAGCTGTTTTTT.

In its sample, this clonotype was seen a few times. The chain couples TRBV7-2 to TRBJ2-4, with 9 bases lining up with TRBD1. This CDR3 spans 15 amino acids. Germline V CDR1 and CDR2: SGHTA, FQGNSA. V was pared by 5 bases and J by 5 bases, with 7 bases of the junction left unmatched. For the CDR3, the DNA is TGTGCCAGCAGCCGGACAGGGGCAAGTGAAAACATTCAGTACTTC. This sequence encodes CASSRTGASENIQYF.

The sample holds a few counts of this clonotype. The CDR3 nucleotides read TGTGCCAGCACTGCCCCCGGGACAAGTCCTGCAAAACTGTTTTTT. It encodes CASTAPGTSPAKLFF. The rearrangement uses TRBV25-1 and TRBJ1-4; D may be TRBD1 (6 bases). V was clipped by 7 bases and J by 10 bases, with 22 bases between them. The CDR3 totals 15 residues. Germline values: CDR1 MGHDK, CDR2 SYGVNS.

This clonotype was seen many times. The rearrangement joins TRBV5-1 to TRBJ2-2; 9 nucleotides align to TRBD1. The ends lost 9 bases at V and 6 bases at J; junction bases unmatched: 12. Germline CDR1 SGHRS, CDR2 YFSETQ. The CDR3 loop spans 15 amino acids. CDR3 DNA: TGCGCCACAACCCCGGGACAGGGCAGTCCCGGGGAGCTGTTTTTT. Amino acid sequence: CATTPGQGSPGELFF.

The chain is built from TRBV7-2 and TRBJ1-5, with D unresolved. Looked up from germline, CDR1 is SGHTA and CDR2 is FQGNSA. The V end lost 3 bases, the J end lost 1 base, and 7 bases lay between the germline ends. CDR3 length: 14 residues. The CDR3 is CASSLDQSNQPQHF. In DNA, the CDR3 is TGTGCCAGCAGCTTGGATCAAAGCAATCAGCCCCAGCATTTT.

This clonotype appeared a few times. This chain uses TRBV12-3 or TRBV12-4 with TRBJ1-1; TRBD1 is a possible D gene (6 bases). V lost 6 bases to trimming and J lost 0 bases, with 17 bases between them. This CDR3 region has 16 residues. This chain's CDR3 is CASRNRVGLMNTEAFF. In DNA form, the CDR3 reads TGTGCCAGCAGAAACAGGGTCGGTTTAATGAACACTGAAGCTTTCTTT.

The rearrangement uses TRBV7-9 and TRBJ2-1; unclear D gene. CDR3 size: 12 residues. V shed 4 bases and J shed 8 bases, with 9 bases lying between them. CDR1 is SEHNR, CDR2 FQNEAQ, per germline (reference sequence). CDR3 sequence (DNA): TGTGCCAGCAGCTCCAAGACGGATGAGCAGTTCTTC. Amino acid sequence: CASSSKTDEQFF. The whole variable domain, remainder taken from reference TRBV7-9 and TRBJ2-1, is DTGVSQNPRHKITKRGQNVTFRCDPISEHNRLYWYRQTLGQGPEFLTYFQNEAQLEKSRLLSDRFSAERPKGSFSTLEIQRTEQGDSAMYLCASSSKTDEQFFGPGTRLTVL.